A selection of T cell receptor beta chains follows, all from one sample in a study of cytomegalovirus exposure and HLA in healthy donors. Clones were sequenced by immunoSEQ multiplex PCR, and TCRdb holds only the in-frame ones, with some missing. This sample carries about 160,000 clones, around 77% of them seen once, and the ten largest clones take 1.5% to 2%. Sample: PBMCs. The origin of the receptors is a woman in her 30s in good health and CMV-seronegative. Each CDR3 is given with its conserved first and last residue. The D gene is left open where the match is weak. Some rows have no size entry. The others give once, few or many, or a class for an expanded clone.

j_call | clone_size | d_call | v_call | cdr3_nt | cdr3_aa
TRBJ2-7 | few | - | TRBV28 | TGTGCCAGCAGTTTAGGACACTTCTACGAGCAGTACTTC | CASSLGHFYEQYF
TRBJ1-1 | - | - | TRBV10-2 | TGCGCCAGCAGTGACCACACGACTGTGGGCACTGAAGCTTTCTTT | CASSDHTTVGTEAFF
TRBJ2-7 | - | - | TRBV5-1 | TGCGCCAGCAGCTTGCGTCTAGCAGCACCCTACGAGCAGTACTTC | CASSLRLAAPYEQYF
TRBJ2-1 | few | TRBD1 | TRBV5-8 | TGTGCCAGCAGCGCCGCGGGGACAGGGGGCGAGCAGTTCTTC | CASSAAGTGGEQFF
TRBJ2-1 | once | - | TRBV7-2 | TGTGCCAGCAGCTCGGACACCTACAATGAGCAGTTCTTC | CASSSDTYNEQFF
TRBJ1-1 | - | - | TRBV14 | TGTGCCAGCAGCCCTGCGGGGTATTCCACTGAAGCTTTCTTT | CASSPAGYSTEAFF
TRBJ2-7 | - | TRBD1 | TRBV27 | TGTGCCAGCAGCCCGGACAGGGGGGGCTACGAGCAGTACTTC | CASSPDRGGYEQYF
TRBJ1-1 | - | TRBD1 | TRBV19 | TGTGCCACTCACACAGGGGGGGGTACTGAAGCTTTCTTT | CATHTGGGTEAFF
TRBJ1-2 | - | - | TRBV6-1 | TGTGCCAGCAGTGAATCAGGAACCTATGGCTACACCTTC | CASSESGTYGYTF
TRBJ1-1 | - | - | TRBV19 | TGTGCCAGTAGTAGGGACTATGAAGCTTTCTTT | CASSRDYEAFF
TRBJ1-5 | - | TRBD1 | TRBV18 | TGTGCCAGCTCACCGACACAGGGGGCCAATCAGCCCCAGCATTTT | CASSPTQGANQPQHF
TRBJ1-2 | few | TRBD1 | TRBV10-3 | TGTGCCATCACTTTCGACAGGGATAACTATGGCTACCCCTTC | CAITFDRDNYGYPF
TRBJ1-1 | - | - | TRBV9 | TGTGCCAGCAGCGTCCAGACAGGCTTGAACACTGAAGCTTTCTTT | CASSVQTGLNTEAFF
TRBJ1-1 | - | TRBD1 | TRBV25-1 | TGTGCCAGCAGTGAATTGCGCGGACAGGGGCCCACTGAAGCTTTCTTT | CASSELRGQGPTEAFF
TRBJ1-4 | - | - | TRBV7-9 | TGTGCATCCGGCAGGCTTAATGAAAAACTGTTTTTT | CASGRLNEKLFF
TRBJ2-7 | few | TRBD2 | TRBV6-1 | TGTGCCAGCAGTGAACTACTAGCGGGAGTACCCTACGAGCAGTACTTC | CASSELLAGVPYEQYF